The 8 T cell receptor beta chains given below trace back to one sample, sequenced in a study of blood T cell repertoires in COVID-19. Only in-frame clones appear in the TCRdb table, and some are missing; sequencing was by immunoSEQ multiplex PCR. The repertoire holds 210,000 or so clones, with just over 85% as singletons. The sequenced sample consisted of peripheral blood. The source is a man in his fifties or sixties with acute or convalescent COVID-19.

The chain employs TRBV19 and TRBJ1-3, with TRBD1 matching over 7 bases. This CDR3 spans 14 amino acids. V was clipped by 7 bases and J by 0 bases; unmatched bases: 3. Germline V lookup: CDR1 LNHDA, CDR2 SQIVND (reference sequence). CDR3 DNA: TGTGCCAGTAAAGGGACAGCCTCTGGAAACACCATATATTTT. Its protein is CASKGTASGNTIYF.

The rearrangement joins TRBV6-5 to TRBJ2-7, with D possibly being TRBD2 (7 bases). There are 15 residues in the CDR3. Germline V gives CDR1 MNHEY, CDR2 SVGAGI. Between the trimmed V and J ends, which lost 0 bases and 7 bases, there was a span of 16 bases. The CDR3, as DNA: TGTGCCAGCAGTTACTCGTGGGGGGGGGCGGTTGAGCAGTACTTC. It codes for CASSYSWGGAVEQYF.

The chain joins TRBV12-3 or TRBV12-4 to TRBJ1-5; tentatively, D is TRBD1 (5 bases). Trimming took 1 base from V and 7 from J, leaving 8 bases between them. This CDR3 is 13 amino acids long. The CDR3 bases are TGTGCCAGCAGTTTAGTGGGGCGGCAGCCCCAGCATTTT. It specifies CASSLVGRQPQHF.

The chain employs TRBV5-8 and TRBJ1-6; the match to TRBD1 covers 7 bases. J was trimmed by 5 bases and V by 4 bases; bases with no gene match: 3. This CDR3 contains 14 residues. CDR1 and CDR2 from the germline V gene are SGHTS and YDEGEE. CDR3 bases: TGTGCCAGCAGCCTGGGACAGCATAATTCACCCCTCCACTTT. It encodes CASSLGQHNSPLHF.

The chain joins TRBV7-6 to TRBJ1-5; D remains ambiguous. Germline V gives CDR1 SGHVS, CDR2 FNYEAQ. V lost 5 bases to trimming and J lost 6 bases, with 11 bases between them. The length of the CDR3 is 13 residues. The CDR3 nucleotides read TGTGCCAGCAGCCCCCGGGAATTTCAGCCCCAGCATTTT. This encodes CASSPREFQPQHF.

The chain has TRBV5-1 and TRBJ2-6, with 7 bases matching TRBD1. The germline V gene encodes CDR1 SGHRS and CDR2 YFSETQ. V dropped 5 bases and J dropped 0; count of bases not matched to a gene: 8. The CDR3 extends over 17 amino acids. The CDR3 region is CASRGQQIGSGANVLTF. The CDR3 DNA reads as TGCGCCAGCAGGGGACAGCAAATAGGCTCTGGGGCCAACGTCCTGACTTTC. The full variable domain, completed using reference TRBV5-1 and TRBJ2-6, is KAGVTQTPRYLIKTRGQQVTLSCSPISGHRSVSWYQQTPGQGLQFLFEYFSETQRNKGNFPGRFSGRQFSNSRSEMNVSTLELGDSALYLCASRGQQIGSGANVLTFGAGSRLTVL.

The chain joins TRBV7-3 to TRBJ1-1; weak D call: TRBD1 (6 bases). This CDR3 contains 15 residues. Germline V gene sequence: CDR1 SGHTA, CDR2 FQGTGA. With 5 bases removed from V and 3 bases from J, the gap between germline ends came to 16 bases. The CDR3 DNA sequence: TGTGCCAGCAGCGCCCAAGTCGCAGGGGACACTGAAGCTTTCTTT. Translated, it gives CASSAQVAGDTEAFF. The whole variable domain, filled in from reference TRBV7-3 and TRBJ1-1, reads GAGVSQTPSNKVTEKGKYVELRCDPISGHTALYWYRQSLGQGPEFLIYFQGTGAADDSGLPNDRFFAVRPEGSVSTLKIQRTERGDSAVYLCASSAQVAGDTEAFFGQGTRLTVV.

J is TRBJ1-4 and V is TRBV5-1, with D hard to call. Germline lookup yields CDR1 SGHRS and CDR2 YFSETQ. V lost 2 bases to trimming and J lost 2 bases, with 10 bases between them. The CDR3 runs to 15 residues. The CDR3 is CASSLGRGTNEKLFF. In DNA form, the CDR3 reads TGCGCCAGCAGCTTAGGGAGAGGGACTAATGAAAAACTGTTTTTT.